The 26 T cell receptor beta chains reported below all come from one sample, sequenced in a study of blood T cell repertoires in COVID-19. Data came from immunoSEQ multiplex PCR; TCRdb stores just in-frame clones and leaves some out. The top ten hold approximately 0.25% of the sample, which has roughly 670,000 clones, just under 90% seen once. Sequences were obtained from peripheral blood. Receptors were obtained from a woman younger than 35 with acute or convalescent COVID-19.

CDR3 region: CASSPRISGNQPQHF. The CDR3 nucleotides are TGTGCCAGTAGTCCACGTATTAGTGGCAATCAGCCCCAGCATTTT. V gene TRBV19 combines with J gene TRBJ1-5; D ambiguous. Germline CDR1 reads LNHDA; CDR2 reads SQIVND (reference sequence). V lost 5 bases and J lost 2, with 13 bases in between. The CDR3 runs 15 residues.

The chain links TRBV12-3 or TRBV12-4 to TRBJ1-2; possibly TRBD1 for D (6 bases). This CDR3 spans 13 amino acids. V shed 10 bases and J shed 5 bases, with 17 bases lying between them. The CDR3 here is CATTGTPLYGYTF. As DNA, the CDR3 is TGTGCCACAACAGGGACCCCCCTTTATGGCTACACCTTC.

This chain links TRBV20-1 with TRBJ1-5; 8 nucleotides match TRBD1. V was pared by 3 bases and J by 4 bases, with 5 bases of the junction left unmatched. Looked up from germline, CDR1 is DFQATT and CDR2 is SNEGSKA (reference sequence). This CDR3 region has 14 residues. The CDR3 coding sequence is TGCAGTGCTAGTGGTCAGGGGGCTAATCAGCCCCAGCATTTT. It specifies CSASGQGANQPQHF.

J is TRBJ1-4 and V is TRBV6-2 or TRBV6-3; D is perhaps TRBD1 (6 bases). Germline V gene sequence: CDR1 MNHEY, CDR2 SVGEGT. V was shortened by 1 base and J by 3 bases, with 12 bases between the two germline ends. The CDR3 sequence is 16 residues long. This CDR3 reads CASSYFRGLANEKLFF. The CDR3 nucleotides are TGTGCCAGCAGTTACTTCAGGGGTCTTGCTAATGAAAAACTGTTTTTT.

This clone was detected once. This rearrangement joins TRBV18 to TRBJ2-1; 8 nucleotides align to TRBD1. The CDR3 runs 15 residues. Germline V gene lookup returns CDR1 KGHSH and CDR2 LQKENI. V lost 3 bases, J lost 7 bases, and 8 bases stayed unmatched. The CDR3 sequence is CASSPRTGTANEQFF. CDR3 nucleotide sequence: TGTGCCAGCTCACCGCGGACAGGGACTGCTAATGAGCAGTTCTTC.

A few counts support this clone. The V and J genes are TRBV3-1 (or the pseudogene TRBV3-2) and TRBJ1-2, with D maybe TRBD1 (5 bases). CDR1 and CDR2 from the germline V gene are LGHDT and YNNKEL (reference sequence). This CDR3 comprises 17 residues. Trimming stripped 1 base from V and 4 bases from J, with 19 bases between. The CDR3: CASSQVRPRAPTYGYTF. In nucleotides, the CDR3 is TGTGCCAGCAGCCAAGTAAGGCCCAGGGCCCCTACCTATGGCTACACCTTC.

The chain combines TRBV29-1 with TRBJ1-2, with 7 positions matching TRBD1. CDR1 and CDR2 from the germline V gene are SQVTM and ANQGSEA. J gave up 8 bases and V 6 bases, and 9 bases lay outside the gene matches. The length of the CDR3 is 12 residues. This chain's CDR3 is CSVTGLREGYTF. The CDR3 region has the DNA TGCAGCGTGACAGGGTTGAGGGAAGGCTACACCTTC.

In nucleotides, the CDR3 is TGCGCCAGCAGCCAAGAAAGACACATAAATTCACCCCTCCACTTT. Encoded protein: CASSQERHINSPLHF. The V call is TRBV4-1, the J call TRBJ1-6; D gene unclear. Germline values: CDR1 MGHRA, CDR2 YSYEKL. V was trimmed by 0 bases and J by 7 bases, leaving 10 bases between them. The CDR3 covers 15 residues.

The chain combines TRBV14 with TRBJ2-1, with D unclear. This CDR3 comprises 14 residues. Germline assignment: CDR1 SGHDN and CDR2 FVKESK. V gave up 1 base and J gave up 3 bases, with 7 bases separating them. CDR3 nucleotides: TGTGCCAGCAGCCAAGGGAACAGCTACAATGAGCAGTTCTTC. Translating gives CASSQGNSYNEQFF.

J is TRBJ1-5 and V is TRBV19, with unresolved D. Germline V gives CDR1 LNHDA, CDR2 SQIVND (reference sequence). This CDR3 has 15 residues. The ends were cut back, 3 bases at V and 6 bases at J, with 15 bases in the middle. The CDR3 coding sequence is TGTGCCAGTAGTATCCTATCCCCCGGTGGTCAGCCCCAGCATTTT. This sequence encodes CASSILSPGGQPQHF.

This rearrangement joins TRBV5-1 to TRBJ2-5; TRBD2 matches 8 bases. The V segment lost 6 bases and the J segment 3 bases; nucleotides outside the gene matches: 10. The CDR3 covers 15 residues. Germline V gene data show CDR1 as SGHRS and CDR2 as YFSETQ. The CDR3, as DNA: TGCGCCAGCAAACCGGGGACTAGGTCGGAAGAGACCCAGTACTTC. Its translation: CASKPGTRSEETQYF.

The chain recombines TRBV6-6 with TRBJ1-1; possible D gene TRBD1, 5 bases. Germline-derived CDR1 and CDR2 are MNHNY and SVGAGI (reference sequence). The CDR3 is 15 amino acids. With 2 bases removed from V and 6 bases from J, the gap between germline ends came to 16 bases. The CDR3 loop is CASSYAGGKGSEAFF. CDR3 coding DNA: TGTGCCAGCAGTTACGCCGGGGGGAAAGGCTCTGAAGCTTTCTTT.

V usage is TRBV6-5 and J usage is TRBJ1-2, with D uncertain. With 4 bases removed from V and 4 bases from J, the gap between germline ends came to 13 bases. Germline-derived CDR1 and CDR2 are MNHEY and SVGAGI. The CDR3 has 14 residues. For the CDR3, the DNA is TGTGCCAGCAGTTCCCCTCATCTAGGCTATGGCTACACCTTC. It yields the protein CASSSPHLGYGYTF.

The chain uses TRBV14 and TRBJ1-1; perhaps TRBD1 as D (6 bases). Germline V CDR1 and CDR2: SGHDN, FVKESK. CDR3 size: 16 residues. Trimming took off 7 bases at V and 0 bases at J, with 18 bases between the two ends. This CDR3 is CASTPPQGKVNTEAFF. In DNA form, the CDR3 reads TGTGCCAGCACCCCACCCCAGGGGAAAGTGAACACTGAAGCTTTCTTT.

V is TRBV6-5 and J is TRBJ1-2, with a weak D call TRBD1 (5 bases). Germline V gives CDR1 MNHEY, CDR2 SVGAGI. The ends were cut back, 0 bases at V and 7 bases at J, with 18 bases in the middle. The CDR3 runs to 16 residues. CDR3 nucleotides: TGTGCCAGCAGTTACTCGAGTCTAGGGGCAGGGCTTGGCTACACCTTC. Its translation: CASSYSSLGAGLGYTF.

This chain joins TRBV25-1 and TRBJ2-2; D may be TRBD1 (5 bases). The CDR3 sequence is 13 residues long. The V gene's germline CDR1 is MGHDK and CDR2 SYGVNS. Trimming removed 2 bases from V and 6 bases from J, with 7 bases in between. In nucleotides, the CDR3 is TGTGCCAGCAGTGAAAGGGGTGCCGGGGAGCTGTTTTTT. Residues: CASSERGAGELFF.

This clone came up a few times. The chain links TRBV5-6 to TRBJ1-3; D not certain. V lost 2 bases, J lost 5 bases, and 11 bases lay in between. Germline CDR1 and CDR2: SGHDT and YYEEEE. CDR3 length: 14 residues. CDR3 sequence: CASSLGGIRNTIYF. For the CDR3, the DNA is TGTGCCAGCAGCTTAGGAGGGATTAGAAACACCATATATTTT.

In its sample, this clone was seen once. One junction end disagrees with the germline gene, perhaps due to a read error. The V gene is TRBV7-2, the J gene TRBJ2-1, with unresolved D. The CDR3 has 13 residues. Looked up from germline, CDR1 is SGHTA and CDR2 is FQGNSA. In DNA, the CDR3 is TGTGCCAGCAGCTTAGACTCCCACAATGAGCAGTTCTTC. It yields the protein CASSLDSHNEQFF.

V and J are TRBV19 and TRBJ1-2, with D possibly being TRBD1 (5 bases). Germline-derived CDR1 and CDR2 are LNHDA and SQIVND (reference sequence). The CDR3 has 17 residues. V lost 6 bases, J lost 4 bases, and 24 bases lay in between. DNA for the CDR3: TGTGCCAGTAGGCCTAGGACCCCGGGGGGGGACCCCTATGGCTACACCTTC. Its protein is CASRPRTPGGDPYGYTF.

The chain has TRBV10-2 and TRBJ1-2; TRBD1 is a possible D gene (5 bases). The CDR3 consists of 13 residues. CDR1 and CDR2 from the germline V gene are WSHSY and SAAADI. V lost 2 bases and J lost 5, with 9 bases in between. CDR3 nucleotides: TGCGCCAGCAGTGAGGGGGCCCTATATGGCTACACCTTC. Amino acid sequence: CASSEGALYGYTF.

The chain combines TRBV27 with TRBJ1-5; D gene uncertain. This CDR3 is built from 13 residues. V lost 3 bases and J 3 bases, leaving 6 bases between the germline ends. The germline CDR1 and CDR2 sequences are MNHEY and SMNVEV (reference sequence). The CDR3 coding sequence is TGTGCCAGCAGTTTTCAGTACAATCAGCCCCAGCATTTT. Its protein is CASSFQYNQPQHF.

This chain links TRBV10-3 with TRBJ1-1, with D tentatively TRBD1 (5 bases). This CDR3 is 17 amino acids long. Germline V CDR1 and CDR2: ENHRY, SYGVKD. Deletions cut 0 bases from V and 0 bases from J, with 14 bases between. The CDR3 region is CAISESRQTVVNTEAFF. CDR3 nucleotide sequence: TGTGCCATCAGTGAGTCAAGACAGACAGTAGTGAACACTGAAGCTTTCTTT.

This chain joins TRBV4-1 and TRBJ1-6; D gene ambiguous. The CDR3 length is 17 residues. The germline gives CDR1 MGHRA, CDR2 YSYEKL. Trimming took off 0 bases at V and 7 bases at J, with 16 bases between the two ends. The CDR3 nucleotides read TGCGCCAGCAGCCAAGATCCAGGAGGCTCTAGGAATTCACCCCTCCACTTT. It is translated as CASSQDPGGSRNSPLHF.

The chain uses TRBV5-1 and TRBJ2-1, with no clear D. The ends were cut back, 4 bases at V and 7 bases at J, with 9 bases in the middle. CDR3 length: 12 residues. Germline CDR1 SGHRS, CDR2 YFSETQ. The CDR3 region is CASSTSRNEQFF. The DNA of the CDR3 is TGCGCCAGCAGCACCTCACGGAATGAGCAGTTCTTC.

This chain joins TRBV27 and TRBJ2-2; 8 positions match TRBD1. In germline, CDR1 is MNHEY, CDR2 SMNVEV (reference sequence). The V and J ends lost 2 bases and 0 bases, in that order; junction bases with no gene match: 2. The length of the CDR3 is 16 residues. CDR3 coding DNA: TGTGCCAGCAGTTTACGGACAGGGTCGAACACCGGGGAGCTGTTTTTT. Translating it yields CASSLRTGSNTGELFF.

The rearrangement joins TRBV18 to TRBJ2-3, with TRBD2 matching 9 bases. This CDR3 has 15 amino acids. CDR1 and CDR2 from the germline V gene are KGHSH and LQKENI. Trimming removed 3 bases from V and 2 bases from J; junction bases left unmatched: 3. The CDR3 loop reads CASSPQRGATDTQYF. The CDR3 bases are TGTGCCAGCTCACCGCAGCGGGGGGCCACAGATACGCAGTATTTT.